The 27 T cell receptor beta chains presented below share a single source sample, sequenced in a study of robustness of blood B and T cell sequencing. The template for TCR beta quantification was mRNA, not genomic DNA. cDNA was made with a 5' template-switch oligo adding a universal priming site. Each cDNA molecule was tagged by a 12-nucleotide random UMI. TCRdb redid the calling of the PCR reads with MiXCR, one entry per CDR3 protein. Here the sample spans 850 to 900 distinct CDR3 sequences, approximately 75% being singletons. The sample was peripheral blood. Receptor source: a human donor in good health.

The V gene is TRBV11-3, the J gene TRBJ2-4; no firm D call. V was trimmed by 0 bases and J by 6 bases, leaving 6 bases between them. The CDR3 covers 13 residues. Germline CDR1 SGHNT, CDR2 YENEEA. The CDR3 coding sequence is TGTGCCAGCAGCTTAGAACCGAGAAACATTCAGTACTTC. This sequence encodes CASSLEPRNIQYF.

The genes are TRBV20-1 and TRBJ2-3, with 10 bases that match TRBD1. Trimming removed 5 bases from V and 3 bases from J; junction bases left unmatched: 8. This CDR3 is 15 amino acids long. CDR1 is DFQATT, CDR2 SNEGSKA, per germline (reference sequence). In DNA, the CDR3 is TGCAGTGCTCATAACTCGGGACAGGGGACAGATACGCAGTATTTT. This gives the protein CSAHNSGQGTDTQYF.

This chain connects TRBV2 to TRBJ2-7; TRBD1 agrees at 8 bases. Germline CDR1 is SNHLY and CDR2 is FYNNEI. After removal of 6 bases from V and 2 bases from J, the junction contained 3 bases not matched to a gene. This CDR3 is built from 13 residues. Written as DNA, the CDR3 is TGTGCCAGCAGCCTACAGGGGGCCTACGAGCAGTACTTC. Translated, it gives CASSLQGAYEQYF.

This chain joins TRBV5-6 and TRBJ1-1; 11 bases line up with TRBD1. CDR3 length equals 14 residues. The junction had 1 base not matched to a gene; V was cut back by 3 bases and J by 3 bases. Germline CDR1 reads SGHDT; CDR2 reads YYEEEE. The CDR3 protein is CASSWGQGDTEAFF. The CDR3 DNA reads TGTGCCAGCAGCTGGGGACAGGGGGACACTGAAGCTTTCTTT.

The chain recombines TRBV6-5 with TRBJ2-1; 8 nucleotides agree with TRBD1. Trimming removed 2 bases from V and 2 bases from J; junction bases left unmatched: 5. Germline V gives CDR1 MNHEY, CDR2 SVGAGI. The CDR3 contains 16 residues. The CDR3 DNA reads TGTGCCAGCAGTTACCTGCCAGGGGGCGCCTACAATGAGCAGTTCTTC. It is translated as CASSYLPGGAYNEQFF.

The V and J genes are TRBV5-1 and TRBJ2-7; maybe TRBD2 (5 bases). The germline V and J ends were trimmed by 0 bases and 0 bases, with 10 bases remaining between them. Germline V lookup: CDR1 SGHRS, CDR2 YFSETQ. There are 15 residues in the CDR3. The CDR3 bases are TGCGCCAGCAGCTTGGTTGCGGGCCCCTCCTACGAGCAGTACTTC. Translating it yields CASSLVAGPSYEQYF.

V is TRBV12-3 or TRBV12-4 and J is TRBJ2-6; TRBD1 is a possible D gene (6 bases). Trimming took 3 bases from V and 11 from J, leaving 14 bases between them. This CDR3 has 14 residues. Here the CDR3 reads CASSFRQGRYVLTF. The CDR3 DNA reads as TGTGCCAGCAGTTTTCGGCAGGGGCGTTACGTCCTGACTTTC.

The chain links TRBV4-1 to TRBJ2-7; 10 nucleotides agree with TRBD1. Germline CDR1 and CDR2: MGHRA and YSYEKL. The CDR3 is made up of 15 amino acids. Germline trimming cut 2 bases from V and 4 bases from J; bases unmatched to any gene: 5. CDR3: CASSQTGTGAYEQYF. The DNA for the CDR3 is TGCGCCAGCAGCCAAACCGGGACAGGGGCGTACGAGCAGTACTTC.

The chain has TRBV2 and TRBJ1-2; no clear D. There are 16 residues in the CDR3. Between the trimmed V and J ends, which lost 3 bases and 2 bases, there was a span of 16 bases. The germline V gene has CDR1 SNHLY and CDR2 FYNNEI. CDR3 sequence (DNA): TGTGCCAGCAGTGAGAGTAGGGAGGCGAGCAACTATGGCTACACCTTC. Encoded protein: CASSESREASNYGYTF.

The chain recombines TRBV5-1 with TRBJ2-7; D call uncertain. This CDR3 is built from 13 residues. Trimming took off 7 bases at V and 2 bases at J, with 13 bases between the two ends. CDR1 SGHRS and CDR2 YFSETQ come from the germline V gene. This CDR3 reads CASGLDPTYEQYF. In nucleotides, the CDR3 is TGCGCCAGCGGTTTGGACCCCACCTACGAGCAGTACTTC. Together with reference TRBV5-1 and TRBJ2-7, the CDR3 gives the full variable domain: KAGVTQTPRYLIKTRGQQVTLSCSPISGHRSVSWYQQTPGQGLQFLFEYFSETQRNKGNFPGRFSGRQFSNSRSEMNVSTLELGDSALYLCASGLDPTYEQYFGPGTRLTVT.

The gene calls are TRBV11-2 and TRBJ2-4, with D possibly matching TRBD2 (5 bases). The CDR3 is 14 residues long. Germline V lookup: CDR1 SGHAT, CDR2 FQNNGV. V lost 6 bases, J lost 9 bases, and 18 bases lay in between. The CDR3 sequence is CASSDQKSSGIQYF. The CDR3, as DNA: TGTGCCAGCAGTGACCAGAAGTCGAGCGGCATTCAGTACTTC.

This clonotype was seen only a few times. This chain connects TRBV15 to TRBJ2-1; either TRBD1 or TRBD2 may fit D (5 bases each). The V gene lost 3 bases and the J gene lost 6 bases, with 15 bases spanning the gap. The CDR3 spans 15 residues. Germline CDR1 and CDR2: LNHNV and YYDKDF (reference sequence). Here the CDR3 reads CATSSGTRAPNEQFF. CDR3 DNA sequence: TGTGCCACCAGCAGCGGGACGAGGGCCCCCAATGAGCAGTTCTTC.

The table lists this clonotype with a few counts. In DNA, the CDR3 is TGCGCCAGCAGTTATGACAGCACAGATACGCAGTATTTT. Amino acids: CASSYDSTDTQYF. The gene calls are TRBV10-1 and TRBJ2-3; unclear D gene. The ends were cut back, 5 bases at V and 0 bases at J, with 6 bases in the middle. Germline V gene data show CDR1 as WNHNN and CDR2 as SYGVQD (reference sequence). There are 13 residues in the CDR3.

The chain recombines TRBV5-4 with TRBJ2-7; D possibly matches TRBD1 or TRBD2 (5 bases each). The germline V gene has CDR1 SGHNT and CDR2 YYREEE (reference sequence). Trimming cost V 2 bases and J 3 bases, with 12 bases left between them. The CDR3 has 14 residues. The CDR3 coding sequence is TGTGCCAGCAGCTTCCGGGACGGTCACTACGAGCAGTACTTC. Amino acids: CASSFRDGHYEQYF.

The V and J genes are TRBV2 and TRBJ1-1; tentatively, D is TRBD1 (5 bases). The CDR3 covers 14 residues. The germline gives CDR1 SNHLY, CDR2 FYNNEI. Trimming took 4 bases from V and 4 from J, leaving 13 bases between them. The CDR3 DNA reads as TGTGCCAGCAGTGGGGAGGGTGGGGGCACTGAAGCTTTCTTT. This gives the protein CASSGEGGGTEAFF.

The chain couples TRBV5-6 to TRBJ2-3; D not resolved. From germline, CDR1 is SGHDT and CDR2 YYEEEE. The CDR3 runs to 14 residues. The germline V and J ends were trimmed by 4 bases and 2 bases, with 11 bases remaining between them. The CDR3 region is CASSLPFTTDTQYF. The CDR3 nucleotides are TGTGCCAGCAGCCTCCCGTTTACCACAGATACGCAGTATTTT.

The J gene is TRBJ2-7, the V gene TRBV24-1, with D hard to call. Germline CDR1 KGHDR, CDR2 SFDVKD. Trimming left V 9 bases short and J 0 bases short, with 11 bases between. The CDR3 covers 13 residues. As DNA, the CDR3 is TGTGCCACCTCCGGCGACAACTCCTACGAGCAGTACTTC. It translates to CATSGDNSYEQYF.

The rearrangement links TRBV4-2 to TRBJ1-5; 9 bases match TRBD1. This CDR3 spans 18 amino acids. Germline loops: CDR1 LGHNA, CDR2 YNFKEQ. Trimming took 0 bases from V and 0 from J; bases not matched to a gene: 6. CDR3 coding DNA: TGTGCCAGCAGCCAAGAGGGGGACAGGGACTATAGCAATCAGCCCCAGCATTTT. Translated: CASSQEGDRDYSNQPQHF.

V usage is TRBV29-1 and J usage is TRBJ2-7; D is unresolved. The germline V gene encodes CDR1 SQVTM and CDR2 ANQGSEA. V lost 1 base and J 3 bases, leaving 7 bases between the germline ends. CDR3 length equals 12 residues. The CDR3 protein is CSVEGMGYEQYF. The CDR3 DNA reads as TGCAGCGTTGAAGGGATGGGCTACGAGCAGTACTTC.

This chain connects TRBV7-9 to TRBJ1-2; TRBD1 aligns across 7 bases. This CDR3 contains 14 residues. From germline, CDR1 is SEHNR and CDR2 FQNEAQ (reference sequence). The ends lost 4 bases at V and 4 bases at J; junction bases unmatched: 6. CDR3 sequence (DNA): TGTGCCAGCAGCTACCTGACAGGGCCCTATGGCTACACCTTC. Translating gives CASSYLTGPYGYTF.

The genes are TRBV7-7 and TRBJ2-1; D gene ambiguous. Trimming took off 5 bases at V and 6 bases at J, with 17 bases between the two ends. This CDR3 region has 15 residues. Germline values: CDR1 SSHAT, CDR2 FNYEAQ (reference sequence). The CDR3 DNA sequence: TGTGCCAGCAGCCTAGATCCGACTGCTACCAATGAGCAGTTCTTC. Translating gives CASSLDPTATNEQFF.

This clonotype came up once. The CDR3 region has the DNA TGTGCCAGCAGTGGGAACATGAACACTGAAGCTTTCTTT. Residues: CASSGNMNTEAFF. This chain links TRBV2 with TRBJ1-1; D uncertain. Trimming cost V 4 bases and J 0 bases, with 6 bases left between them. Germline assignment: CDR1 SNHLY and CDR2 FYNNEI. The CDR3 extends over 13 amino acids.

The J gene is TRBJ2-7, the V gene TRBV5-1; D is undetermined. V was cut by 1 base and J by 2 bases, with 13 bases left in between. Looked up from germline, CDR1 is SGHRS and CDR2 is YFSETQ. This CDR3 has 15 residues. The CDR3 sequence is CASSLIRTLTYEQYF. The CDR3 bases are TGCGCCAGCAGCTTGATCAGGACCCTGACCTACGAGCAGTACTTC.

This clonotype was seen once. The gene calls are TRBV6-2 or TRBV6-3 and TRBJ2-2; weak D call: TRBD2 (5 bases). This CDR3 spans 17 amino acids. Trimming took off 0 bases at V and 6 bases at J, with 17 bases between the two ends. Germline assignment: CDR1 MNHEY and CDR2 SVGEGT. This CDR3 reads CASSYSGNPTYSGELFF. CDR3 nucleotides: TGTGCCAGCAGTTACTCCGGGAACCCAACCTACTCCGGGGAGCTGTTTTTT.

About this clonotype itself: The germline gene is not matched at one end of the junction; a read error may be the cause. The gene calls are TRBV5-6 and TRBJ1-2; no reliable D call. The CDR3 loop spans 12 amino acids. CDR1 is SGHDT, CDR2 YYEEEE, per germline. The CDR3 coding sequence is TGTGCCAGCAGCCCCTCCCCGACGGAGATTATCTTC. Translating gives CASSPSPTEIIF.

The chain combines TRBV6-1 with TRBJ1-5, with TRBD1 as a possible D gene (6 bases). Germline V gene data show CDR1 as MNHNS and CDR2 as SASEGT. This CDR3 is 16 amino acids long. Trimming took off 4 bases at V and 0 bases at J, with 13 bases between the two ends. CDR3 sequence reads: CASSALGQYSNQPQHF. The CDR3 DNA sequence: TGTGCCAGCAGTGCATTAGGACAGTATAGCAATCAGCCCCAGCATTTT.

CDR3 sequence (DNA): TGTGCCAGCAGTGAACAGGGAGCAGGGAGAAAAGCTTTCTTT. Amino acids: CASSEQGAGRKAFF. This chain joins TRBV2 and TRBJ1-1, with D tentatively TRBD1 (5 bases). The CDR3 is 14 residues long. The germline CDR1 and CDR2 sequences are SNHLY and FYNNEI. V lost 2 bases to trimming and J lost 9 bases, with 16 bases between them.